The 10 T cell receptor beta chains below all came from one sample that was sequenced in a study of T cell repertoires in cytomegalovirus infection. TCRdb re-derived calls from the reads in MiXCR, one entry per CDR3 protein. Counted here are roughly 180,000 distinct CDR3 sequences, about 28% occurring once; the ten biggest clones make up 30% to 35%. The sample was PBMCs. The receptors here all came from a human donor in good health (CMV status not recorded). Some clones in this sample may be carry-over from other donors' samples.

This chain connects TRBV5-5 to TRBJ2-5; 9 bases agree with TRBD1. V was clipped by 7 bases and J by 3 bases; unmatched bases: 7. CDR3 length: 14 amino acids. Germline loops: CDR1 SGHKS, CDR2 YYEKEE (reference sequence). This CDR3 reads CASARGTGKETQYF. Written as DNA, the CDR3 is TGTGCCAGCGCTCGCGGGACAGGGAAAGAGACCCAGTACTTC.

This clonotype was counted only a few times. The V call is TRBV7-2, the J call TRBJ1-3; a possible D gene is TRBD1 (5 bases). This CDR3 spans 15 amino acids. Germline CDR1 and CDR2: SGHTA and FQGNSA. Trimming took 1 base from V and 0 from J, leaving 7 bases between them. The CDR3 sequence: CASSLEGVSGNTIYF. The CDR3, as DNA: TGTGCCAGCAGCTTAGAAGGGGTCTCTGGAAACACCATATATTTT.

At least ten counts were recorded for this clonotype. The CDR3 reads CASSPSGGATQYF. The CDR3, as DNA: TGTGCCAGCAGCCCTAGCGGGGGGGCTACGCAGTATTTT. This chain uses TRBV11-3 with TRBJ2-3; 12 bases line up with TRBD2. Trimming took 5 bases from V and 8 from J; bases not matched to a gene: 2. Germline loops: CDR1 SGHNT, CDR2 YENEEA. This CDR3 contains 13 residues.

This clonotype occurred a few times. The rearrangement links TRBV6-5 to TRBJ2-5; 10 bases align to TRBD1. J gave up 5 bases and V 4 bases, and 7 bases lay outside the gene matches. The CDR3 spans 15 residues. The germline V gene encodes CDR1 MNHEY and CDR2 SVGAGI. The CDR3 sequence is CASSSDRGLVETQYF. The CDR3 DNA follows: TGTGCCAGCAGTTCAGACAGGGGGCTCGTTGAGACCCAGTACTTC.

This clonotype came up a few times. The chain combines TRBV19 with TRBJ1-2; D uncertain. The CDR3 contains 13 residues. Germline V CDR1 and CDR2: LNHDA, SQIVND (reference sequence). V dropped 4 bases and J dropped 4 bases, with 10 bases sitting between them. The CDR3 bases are TGTGCCAGTAGTACCTCTGGGGTCTATGGCTACACCTTC. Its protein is CASSTSGVYGYTF. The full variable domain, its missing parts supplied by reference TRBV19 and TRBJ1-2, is DGGITQSPKYLFRKEGQNVTLSCEQNLNHDAMYWYRQDPGQGLRLIYYSQIVNDFQKGDIAEGYSVSREKKESFPLTVTSAQKNPTAFYLCASSTSGVYGYTFGSGTRLTVV.

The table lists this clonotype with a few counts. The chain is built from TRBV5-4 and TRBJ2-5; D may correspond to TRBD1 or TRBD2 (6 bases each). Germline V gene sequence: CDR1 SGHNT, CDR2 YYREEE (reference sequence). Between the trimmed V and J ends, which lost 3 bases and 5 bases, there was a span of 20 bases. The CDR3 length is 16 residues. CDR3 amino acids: CASSSKGTGTGETQYF. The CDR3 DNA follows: TGTGCCAGCAGCTCTAAGGGAACAGGGACTGGGGAGACCCAGTACTTC.

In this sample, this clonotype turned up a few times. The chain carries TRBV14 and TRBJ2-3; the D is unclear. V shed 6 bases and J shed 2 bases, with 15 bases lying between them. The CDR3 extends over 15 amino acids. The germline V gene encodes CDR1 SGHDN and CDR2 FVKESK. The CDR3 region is CASSRTPGFTDTQYF. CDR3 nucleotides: TGTGCCAGCAGTCGAACCCCGGGTTTCACAGATACGCAGTATTTT.

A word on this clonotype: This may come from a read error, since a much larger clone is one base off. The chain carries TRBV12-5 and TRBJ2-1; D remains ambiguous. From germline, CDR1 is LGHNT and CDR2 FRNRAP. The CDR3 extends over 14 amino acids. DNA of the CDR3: TGTCCTAGTGGTTTGGATGAGATCTACAATGAGCAGTTCTTC. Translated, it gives CPSGLDEIYNEQFF.

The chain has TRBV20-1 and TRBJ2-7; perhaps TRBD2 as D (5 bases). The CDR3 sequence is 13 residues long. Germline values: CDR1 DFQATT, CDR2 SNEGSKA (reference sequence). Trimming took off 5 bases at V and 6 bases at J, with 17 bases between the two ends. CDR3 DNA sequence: TGCAGTGCTTCCTACATTCCCGAGGGCGAGCAGTACTTC. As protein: CSASYIPEGEQYF.

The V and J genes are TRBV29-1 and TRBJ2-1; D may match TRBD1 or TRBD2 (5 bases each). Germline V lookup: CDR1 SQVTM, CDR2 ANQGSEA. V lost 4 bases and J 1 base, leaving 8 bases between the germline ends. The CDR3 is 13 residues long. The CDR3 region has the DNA TGCAGCGTTGGAGGGGTTTCCTACAATGAGCAGTTCTTC. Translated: CSVGGVSYNEQFF.